The rows below give T cell receptor beta chains drawn from one sample of a study of T cells in localized non-small cell lung cancer. The assay was immunoSEQ multiplex PCR, and TCRdb's table has in-frame clones only and misses some. The sample lists approximately 83,000 clones, roughly 93% occurring once. The sample here was PBMCs, taken before any cancer treatment. These receptors all come from a woman aged 35 to 75 with stage II squamous cell lung carcinoma. The CDR3 runs from the conserved cysteine through the conserved F or W. A D gene is named only where the DNA matches it firmly. Some rows have no size entry. The others give once, few or many, or a class for an expanded clone.

d_gene	abundance	v_gene	j_gene	CDR3nt	CDR3aa
.	.	TRBV19	TRBJ2-3	TGTGCCAGTAGTATAAAGGGTCTAGCGACAGATACGCAGTATTTT	CASSIKGLATDTQYF
.	.	TRBV14	TRBJ1-2	TGTGCCAGCAGCCAAGCTTGGGCACGGGATGGCTACACCTTC	CASSQAWARDGYTF
TRBD1	.	TRBV4-1	TRBJ1-2	TGCGCCAGCAGCCAAGACGAGAGGACAGGACACACCTTC	CASSQDERTGHTF
.	.	TRBV2	TRBJ2-2	TGTGCCAGCAGTGTTAGCGGGGAGCTGTTTTTT	CASSVSGELFF
.	.	TRBV5-1	TRBJ2-7	TGCGCCAGCAGCCCCGGACGGGCCTACGAGCAGTACTTC	CASSPGRAYEQYF
TRBD2	.	TRBV29-1	TRBJ2-1	TGCAGCGTTGAGCCGGGACTAGCCTACAATGAGCAGTTCTTC	CSVEPGLAYNEQFF
TRBD1	.	TRBV9	TRBJ2-2	TGTGCCAGCAGCGTAACCCCAGGGGGTGATACCGGGGAGCTGTTTTTT	CASSVTPGGDTGELFF
.	.	TRBV11-2	TRBJ1-5	TGTGCCAGCAGCTCCAGGTCAAATCAGCCCCAGCATTTT	CASSSRSNQPQHF
TRBD1	.	TRBV7-2	TRBJ1-1	TGTGCCAGCAGCTTATGGACAGGGACGAACACTGAAGCTTTCTTT	CASSLWTGTNTEAFF
.	.	TRBV6-5	TRBJ1-1	TGTGCCAGCGGTTGGGGGTCGGGGCCGAACACTGAAGCTTTCTTT	CASGWGSGPNTEAFF
.	once	TRBV14	TRBJ2-1	TGTGCCAGCAGCCAACAGGGATCCTCCTACAATGAGCAGTTCTTC	CASSQQGSSYNEQFF
.	.	TRBV5-1	TRBJ2-6	TGCGCCAGCAGCTTGTCCGGGACCTCTGGGGCCAACGTCCTGACTTTC	CASSLSGTSGANVLTF
.	.	TRBV30	TRBJ1-4	TGTGCCTGGAGTATAGGGGGGCGAGAAAATGAAAAACTGTTTTTT	CAWSIGGRENEKLFF
TRBD1	.	TRBV19	TRBJ1-3	TGTGCCAGTATCTCGGACAGGGCGCGCTCTGGAAACACCATATATTTT	CASISDRARSGNTIYF
.	.	TRBV9	TRBJ2-3	TGTGCCAGCAGCGTGGGTGGAGCGGGCCTCACAGATACGCAGTATTTT	CASSVGGAGLTDTQYF
.	.	TRBV5-6	TRBJ2-2	TGTGCCAGCAGCCGGACCATCAACACCGGGGAGCTGTTTTTT	CASSRTINTGELFF
.	medium-sized	TRBV14	TRBJ1-1	TGTGCCACCCGACAAGGCCGGAACACTGAAGCTTTCTTT	CATRQGRNTEAFF
.	.	TRBV6-6	TRBJ1-5	TGTGCCAGCAGCCCCGTGGGGGCAGGTCAGCCCCAGCATTTT	CASSPVGAGQPQHF
TRBD2	.	TRBV5-4	TRBJ2-5	TGTGCCAGCAGCCCGAGGACTAGCGGGGGTCGAGAGACCCAGTACTTC	CASSPRTSGGRETQYF
.	.	TRBV4-1	TRBJ1-2	TGCGCCAGCAGCCAAGGGGCGGGGTGGGCTGACTACACCTTC	CASSQGAGWADYTF
TRBD1	once	TRBV6-1	TRBJ1-3	TGTGCCAGCAGTGGGCGGACAGGCCGCGCGGGAAACACCATATATTTT	CASSGRTGRAGNTIYF
.	.	TRBV30	TRBJ1-5	TGTGCCTGGAGTGTACACGGGGATCAGCCCCAGCATTTT	CAWSVHGDQPQHF
.	.	TRBV7-9	TRBJ1-1	TGTGCCAGCAGCTTAACCCGTGAAGCTTTCTTT	CASSLTREAFF
TRBD1	.	TRBV27	TRBJ2-7	TGTGCCAGCAGTTGGGGGACAGGTTCCTACGAGCAGTACTTC	CASSWGTGSYEQYF
.	.	TRBV28	TRBJ2-7	TGTGCCAGCAGTTTAAATCCTCGGCGGCCGAGCTCCTACGAGCAGTACTTC	CASSLNPRRPSSYEQYF
.	.	TRBV9	TRBJ2-2	TGTGCCAGCAGCGTAGGCCGGTGGTCCGGGGAGCTGTTTTTT	CASSVGRWSGELFF
.	.	TRBV27	TRBJ2-7	TGTGCCAGCAGTTTGGGGGGGGCCTACGATCGGCAGTACTTC	CASSLGGAYDRQYF
TRBD2	.	TRBV28	TRBJ2-2	TGTGCCAGCACTCAGCGCGGACTAGCGGGGGCCAGGGGCACCGGGGAGCTGTTTTTT	CASTQRGLAGARGTGELFF
TRBD1	.	TRBV27	TRBJ2-5	TGTGCCAGCAGTTCTACAGGGGTTAGGGGGACCCAGTACTTC	CASSSTGVRGTQYF
.	.	TRBV6-1	TRBJ1-5	TGTGCCACCTCGAGTCGTCCGCCCCAGCATTTT	CATSSRPPQHF
TRBD1	.	TRBV10-3	TRBJ1-1	TGTGCCATGGGACAGGGGAACACTGAAGCTTTCTTT	CAMGQGNTEAFF
.	.	TRBV6-5	TRBJ1-5	TGTGCCAGCAGTAGGAAGAGCGGCAATCAGCCTCAGCATTTT	CASSRKSGNQPQHF
.	.	TRBV5-1	TRBJ1-1	TGCGCCAGCAGCTTGGCGGGTACCACTGAAGCTTTCTTT	CASSLAGTTEAFF
.	.	TRBV5-1	TRBJ2-3	TGCGCCAGCAGCCTAGGAGGGAGGATTCCCCCCACAGATACGCAGTATTTT	CASSLGGRIPPTDTQYF
.	.	TRBV15	TRBJ2-3	TGTGCCACCAGCAGAGGACCTAGCTACGGGGATACGCAGTATTTT	CATSRGPSYGDTQYF
.	.	TRBV19	TRBJ1-1	TGTGCCACCTCGGGGCACCCGAACACTGAAGCTTTCTTT	CATSGHPNTEAFF
.	.	TRBV5-4	TRBJ2-5	TGTGCCAGCAGCTTCGGGAGAATGGAAGAGACCCAGTACTTC	CASSFGRMEETQYF
.	.	TRBV6-1	TRBJ1-2	TGTGCCAGCAGCTTCAGTACGGACTATGGCTACACCTTC	CASSFSTDYGYTF
TRBD2	.	TRBV7-8	TRBJ2-3	TGTGCCAGCAGCTTACTGGCGGGGGGCACAGATACGCAGTATTTT	CASSLLAGGTDTQYF
.	.	TRBV7-2	TRBJ1-4	TGTGCCAGCACCTCGAAAAATACAGAGAATGAAAAACTGTTTTTT	CASTSKNTENEKLFF
TRBD1	.	TRBV29-1	TRBJ1-1	TGCAGCGTTCAGGGGGTCGGTGAAGCTTTCTTT	CSVQGVGEAFF
TRBD2	.	TRBV7-2	TRBJ2-5	TGTGCCAGCAGCTTATTCATGGGGACTAGCGGTATAGAGACCCAGTACTTC	CASSLFMGTSGIETQYF
TRBD1	.	TRBV7-9	TRBJ2-5	TGTGCCAGCAGCTTAGCTCCACAGGGGTCGGAGACCCAGTACTTC	CASSLAPQGSETQYF
.	.	TRBV5-1	TRBJ1-4	TGCGCCAGCACCGCCGACAGGACCAATGAAAAACTGTTTTTT	CASTADRTNEKLFF
.	.	TRBV19	TRBJ2-1	TGTGCCAGCTCCCCCACGAGGGGGAAATACAATGAGCAGTTCTTC	CASSPTRGKYNEQFF
.	.	TRBV27	TRBJ2-7	TGTGCCAGCAGTGTCTCCGGGGGAACCCTATCCTACGAGCAGTACTTC	CASSVSGGTLSYEQYF
.	.	TRBV6-5	TRBJ2-3	TGTGCCAGCAAGGACACTAGCACAGATACGCAGTATTTT	CASKDTSTDTQYF
.	.	TRBV27	TRBJ2-3	TGTGCCAGCAGTTTATCGTTTGCCCGGGGGAGGGATACGCAGTATTTT	CASSLSFARGRDTQYF
.	.	TRBV5-1	TRBJ2-1	TGCGCCAGCAGCCTCCAGACAGCCGCGAGCTCCTACAATGAGCAGTTCTTC	CASSLQTAASSYNEQFF
TRBD2	once	TRBV27	TRBJ2-2	TGTGCCAGTTACCAGGGGACTAGCGTTTTCTCGGGCGGGGAGCTGTTTTTT	CASYQGTSVFSGGELFF
TRBD2	few	TRBV5-4	TRBJ2-2	TGTGCCAGCAGCTACGGGGGGGCTTGGACCGGGGAGCTGTTTTTT	CASSYGGAWTGELFF
.	once	TRBV5-1	TRBJ1-1	TGCGCCAGCAGCTTGGACGGGAGAACGAACACTGAAGCTTTCTTT	CASSLDGRTNTEAFF
.	.	TRBV7-9	TRBJ2-2	TGTGCCAGCAGACAAGGGGGACCCGGGGAGCTGTTTTTT	CASRQGGPGELFF
TRBD2	once	TRBV19	TRBJ2-4	TGTGCCAGTAGTATTTTTAGCGGGGATCAAAACATTCAGTACTTC	CASSIFSGDQNIQYF
.	.	TRBV7-2	TRBJ1-4	TGTGCCAGCAGCTTGAACAGGGTGGCTAATGAAAAACTGTTTTTT	CASSLNRVANEKLFF
.	.	TRBV15	TRBJ1-2	TGTGCCACCAGCAGAGATCTTGGGGCGGGCGGCTACACCTTC	CATSRDLGAGGYTF
.	.	TRBV27	TRBJ1-1	TGTGCCAGCAGTTTATCGCTGGTCGAGGGTTTCACTGAAGCTTTCTTT	CASSLSLVEGFTEAFF
.	.	TRBV6-4	TRBJ2-2	TGTGCCAGCAGACGGACTGGCCTTAACACCGGGGAGCTGTTTTTT	CASRRTGLNTGELFF